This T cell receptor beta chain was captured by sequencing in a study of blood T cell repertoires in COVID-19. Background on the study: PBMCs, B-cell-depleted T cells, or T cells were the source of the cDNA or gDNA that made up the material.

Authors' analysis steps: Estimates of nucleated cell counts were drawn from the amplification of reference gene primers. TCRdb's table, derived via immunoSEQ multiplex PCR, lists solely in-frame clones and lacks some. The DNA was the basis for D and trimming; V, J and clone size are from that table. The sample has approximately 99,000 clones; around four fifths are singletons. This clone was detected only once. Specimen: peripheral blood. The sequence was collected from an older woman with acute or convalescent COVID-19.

DNA of the CDR3: TGTGCCAGCAGTCCGAACACAGGGTACAATCAGCCCCAGCATTTT. It translates to CASSPNTGYNQPQHF. The rearrangement joins TRBV6-2 or TRBV6-3 to TRBJ1-5, with D possibly being TRBD1 (6 bases). Germline loops: CDR1 MNHEY, CDR2 SVGEGT. The V gene lost 5 bases and the J gene lost 3 bases, with 14 bases spanning the gap. This CDR3 is 15 amino acids long.